The clone carrying this T cell receptor (beta chain) was recorded a few times. Researchers prepared the TCRbeta library using unique molecular identifiers, the study reports. TCRdb analysed the PCR reads with MiXCR anew, one entry per CDR3 protein. The table includes over 400,000 distinct CDR3 sequences, around 12% detected once. These data originate in a study of T-cell reconstitution after alpha-beta-depleted transplantation in children. The germline V and J ends were trimmed by 0 bases and 8 bases, with 17 bases remaining between them. The CDR3 loop spans 15 amino acids. Germline-derived CDR1 and CDR2 are SGHRS and YFSETQ.

This rearrangement joins TRBV5-1 to TRBJ1-2; TRBD1 is a possible D gene (5 bases). This sequence was found in a human donor who donated a stem cell graft to a child with combined immunodeficiency. Here the sequenced sample was PBMCs from the stem cell graft donor, taken from the stem cell graft. The CDR3 reads CASSLDWQGSQGYTF. The DNA for the CDR3 is TGCGCCAGCAGCTTGGACTGGCAGGGAAGTCAAGGCTACACCTTC.